This T cell receptor beta chain was obtained from a study of liver allograft versus peripheral blood T cells. On the study more broadly: Comparative analysis was performed on T cell receptor repertoires from transplanted livers and from recipients' peripheral blood.

TCRdb recomputed calls from the reads with MiXCR, one row per CDR3 protein. The repertoire has 2,000 to 3,000 distinct CDR3 sequences, roughly 15% of them found once; the top ten carry less than 20%. The study's findings and limits: Reported data describe T cell receptor repertoires within liver allografts as differing from those in peripheral blood.

In its sample, this clonotype ranks as medium-sized. Antigen specificity is unknown. The CDR3 totals 12 residues. CDR1 is LNHDA, CDR2 SQIVND, per germline (reference sequence). Trimming stripped 4 bases from V and 10 bases from J, with 8 bases between. The gene calls are TRBV19 and TRBJ1-6; no firm D call. The receptor was derived from a human patient who had a liver transplant. Some T cells may arise from the graft donor. CDR3 sequence reads: CASSTQQSPLHF. CDR3 nucleotides: TGTGCCAGTAGTACCCAGCAATCACCCCTCCACTTT.